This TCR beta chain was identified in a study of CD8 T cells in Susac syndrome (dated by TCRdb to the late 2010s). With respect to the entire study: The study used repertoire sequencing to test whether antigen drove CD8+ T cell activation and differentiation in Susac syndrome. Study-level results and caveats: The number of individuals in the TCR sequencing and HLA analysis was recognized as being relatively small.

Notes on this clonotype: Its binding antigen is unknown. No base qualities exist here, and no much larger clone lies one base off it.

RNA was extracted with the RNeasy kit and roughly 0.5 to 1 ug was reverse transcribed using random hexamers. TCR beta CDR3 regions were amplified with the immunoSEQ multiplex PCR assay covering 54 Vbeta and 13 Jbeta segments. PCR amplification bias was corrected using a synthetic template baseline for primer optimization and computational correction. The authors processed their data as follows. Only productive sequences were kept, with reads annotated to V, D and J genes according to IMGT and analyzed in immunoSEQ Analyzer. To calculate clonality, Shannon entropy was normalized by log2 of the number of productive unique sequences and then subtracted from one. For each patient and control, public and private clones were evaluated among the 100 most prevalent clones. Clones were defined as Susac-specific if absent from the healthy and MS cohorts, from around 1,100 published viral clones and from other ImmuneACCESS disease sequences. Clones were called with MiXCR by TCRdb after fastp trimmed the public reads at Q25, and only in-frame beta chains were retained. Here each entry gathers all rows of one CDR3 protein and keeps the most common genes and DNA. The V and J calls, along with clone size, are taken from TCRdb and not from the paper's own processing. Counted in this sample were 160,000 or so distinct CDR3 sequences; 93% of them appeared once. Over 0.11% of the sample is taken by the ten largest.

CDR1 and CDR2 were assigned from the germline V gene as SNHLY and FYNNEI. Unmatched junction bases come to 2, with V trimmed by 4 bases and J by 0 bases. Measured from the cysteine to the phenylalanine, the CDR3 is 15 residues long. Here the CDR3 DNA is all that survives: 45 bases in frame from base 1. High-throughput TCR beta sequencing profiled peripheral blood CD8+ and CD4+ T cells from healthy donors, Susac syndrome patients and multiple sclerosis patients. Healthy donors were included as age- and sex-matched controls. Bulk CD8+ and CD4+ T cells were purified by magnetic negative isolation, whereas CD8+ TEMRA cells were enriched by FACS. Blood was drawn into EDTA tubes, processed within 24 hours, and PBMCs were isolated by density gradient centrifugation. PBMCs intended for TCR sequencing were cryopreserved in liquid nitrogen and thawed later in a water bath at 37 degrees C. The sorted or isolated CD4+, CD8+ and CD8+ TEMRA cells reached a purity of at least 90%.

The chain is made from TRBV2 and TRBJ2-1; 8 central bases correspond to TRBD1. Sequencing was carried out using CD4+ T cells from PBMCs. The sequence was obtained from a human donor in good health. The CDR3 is CASSADRGSYNEQFF. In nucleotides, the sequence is TGTGCCAGCAGTGCTGACAGGGGCTCCTACAATGAGCAGTTCTTC.